These T cell receptor beta chains were read from a single sample in a study of T cell responses to AZD1222 COVID-19 vaccine. The table came from immunoSEQ multiplex PCR; TCRdb's copy has only in-frame clones and leaves some out. The sample lists roughly 250,000 clones, over 85% occurring once. The sequences come from peripheral blood, collected on day 0 of AZD1222 vaccination. The receptors here all came from an adult in good health. Both conserved end residues are part of each CDR3.

CDR3 length	V gene	J gene	CDR3 protein
16	TRBV5-4	TRBJ2-1	CASSPRAGESYNEQFF
13	TRBV2	TRBJ1-4	CASAGEFNEKLFF
14	TRBV19	TRBJ2-2	CASSSFGETGELFF
15	TRBV30	TRBJ2-1	CAQRTSGRPSNEQFF
15	TRBV5-4	TRBJ1-6	CASSLDALYNSPLHF
15	TRBV9	TRBJ1-5	CASSVGSSFRQFQHF
13	TRBV24-1	TRBJ2-3	CAAGTTPTDTQYF
14	TRBV5-4	TRBJ1-2	CASSLVGAGYGYTF
18	TRBV5-6	TRBJ2-7	CASSSAIETSGPSYEQYF
16	TRBV28	TRBJ1-5	CASSRGRDRGNQPQHF
12	TRBV12-3/TRBV12-4	TRBJ1-5	CASGQGLGPQHF
13	TRBV12-3/TRBV12-4	TRBJ2-7	CASTPGSRGEQYF
16	TRBV15	TRBJ1-2	CATTLGQGHPFYGYTF
15	TRBV18	TRBJ1-4	CASSPPGQGGEKLFF
15	TRBV5-1	TRBJ2-3	CASRGTGAFTDTQYF
13	TRBV12-3/TRBV12-4	TRBJ1-5	CASSWAENQPQHF
12	TRBV5-1	TRBJ1-6	CASSFRGGSLHF
17	TRBV7-8	TRBJ2-7	CASSLNAGTGGSGEQYF
16	TRBV28	TRBJ2-2	CASSPHPGQSTGELFF
16	TRBV5-1	TRBJ2-1	CASSSSGANLYNEQFF
15	TRBV11-2	TRBJ2-3	CASSSPGGIADTQYF
15	TRBV10-3	TRBJ1-4	CAISDSRDSNEKLFF
15	TRBV7-9	TRBJ1-4	CASSLADRGEEKLFF
13	TRBV2	TRBJ1-4	CASNREGSGKLFF
15	TRBV11-2	TRBJ1-4	CASSFRSGTNEKLFF
15	TRBV4-2	TRBJ2-7	CASSQDGGSLYEQYF
15	TRBV28	TRBJ2-7	CASRRTTGRSYEQYF
15	TRBV7-2	TRBJ1-5	CASSLRGADNQPQHF
12	TRBV6-5	TRBJ2-7	CASRTVSYEQYF
17	TRBV5-1	TRBJ2-2	CASSPIDRDGGTGELFF